This T cell receptor beta chain is from a study of blood T cell repertoires in COVID-19. A Seattle source enrolled patients during active infection and followed them longitudinally. Trimming at V came to 5 bases and at J to 5 bases, leaving 7 bases not matched to a gene. The CDR3 length is 14 residues. From germline, CDR1 is SGHAT and CDR2 FQNNGV. Methods used by the authors: It was from reference gene primer amplification that nucleated cell counts were estimated. Method: immunoSEQ multiplex PCR; TCRdb's copy keeps in-frame clones and lacks some. That table gives V, J and clone size, and the DNA gave D and trimming. The repertoire holds over 75,000 clones, around 90% seen once, with about 4% in the top ten.

V and J are TRBV11-2 and TRBJ2-5, with 8 bases that match TRBD2. The sample consisted of peripheral blood. The TCR originated in a human donor with COVID-19, enrolled during active disease. The donor label of this sample is uncertain. CDR3 sequence reads: CASSAGLGLETQYF. CDR3 DNA: TGTGCCAGCAGCGCGGGACTAGGGCTGGAGACCCAGTACTTC.